This T cell receptor (beta chain) was captured by sequencing in a study of human T cells and chemical hapten exposure (dated by TCRdb to about 2021). For the study in its entirety: For sensitization, 2% DPC in acetone was applied to an approximately 2 cm by approximately 2 cm area of upper inner arm skin. Throughout the study period of around 25 weeks, patients also received therapeutic DPC doses to the scalp every week. Patch testing was done on the upper back using Finn chambers containing 0.01% DPC, and results were scored after 6 days according to International Contact Dermatitis Research Group standards. The patient cohort, mostly female, included alopecia areata with under or over 50% scalp involvement, alopecia totalis and alopecia universalis. Libraries were pooled for sequencing, and per-sample TCR yields varied mainly because of small differences in library volumes within the pool. Peripheral blood TCR repertoire changes were tracked in vivo in alopecia patients during primary and secondary sensitization to the hapten diphenylcyclopropenone (DPC). Patient blood was sampled pre-sensitization (week 0) and at 2, 6 and about 24 weeks after DPC sensitization. Approximately 30 alopecia patients provided blood for TCR sequencing at one to four time points (pre-sensitization, 2, 6 and 24 weeks).

V is clipped by 2 bases and J by 5 bases, and the sequence between their germline boundaries is 9 bases long. CDR1 is given as MNHEY and CDR2 as SVGAGI, both from the germline V gene. Inclusive of the bounding cysteine and phenylalanine, the CDR3 is 13 residues long. The read is trimmed to its CDR3 DNA, 39 bases read in frame from base 1. This clonotype was detected only a few times. The antigen it binds to is not known. Per-base qualities were not stored, and no clone one base away is much larger. The sample's time point, from its label and the paper: pre-sensitization, week 0. The intended sense of this specimen's treatment or condition label: therapeutic diphenylcyclopropenone sensitization with weekly scalp DPC. At each patch-test visit, blood was drawn before the patch test was applied. Patients were eligible if aged 18 to 70, diagnosed with alopecia and judged suitable for DPC therapy, and pregnant patients were excluded. Total RNA was isolated from unfractionated whole blood collected in Tempus Blood RNA tubes.

The study at large found these results: Expanded TCRs formed significantly more large CDR3 similarity clusters than pre-sensitization or healthy control sets, consistent with antigen-driven responses. Patch test score correlated positively with the number of PT1 expanded TCRs, reaching significance at thresholds 8, 16 and 32 but not at 4. The number of TCRs above 1 in 1000 frequency did not change with DPC sensitization; there was no evidence of global repertoire structure alterations. After repeated subsampling, the strength of the expansion versus patch-test correlation and the threshold at which it became significant changed. All patients had alopecia, a presumed autoimmune disease, so their immune response might differ from that of healthy individuals.

Library creation used RACE. The sequencing machine was a NextSeq 500. During library preparation, unique molecular identifiers were attached to individual cDNA molecules so that TCRs could be counted in a quantitative, reproducible way. For every blood RNA sample, sequencing covered both the TCR alpha and TCR beta chains. Processing in the source paper ran as follows. Samples had a median of 95,638 TCRs, with a range from 23,224 to 690,600. V, J and CDR3 annotation of the TCR reads was carried out using the Decombinator software suite. For the PS versus PT1 abundance plots, all samples were subsampled to the same number of TCRs (28,000). TCRs were defined as expanded if absent before sensitization and observed at least eight times at the 2-week time point. TCRdb reprocessed the public reads (quality trimming at Q25 with fastp, clone calling with MiXCR) and kept in-frame beta chains. Entries are consolidated by CDR3 protein sequence, retaining the most common genes and DNA. TCRdb's processing, not the authors', yielded these V and J calls. This sample has around 350,000 distinct CDR3 sequences in its table, and approximately 5.8% of those were observed once. The top ten hold about 8.2% of the sample.

The source of this sequence is a woman under 30 with alopecia areata. Some clones in this sample may be carry-over from other donors' samples. The chain is encoded by TRBV6-5 joined to TRBJ1-1; the D gene is not confidently resolved. Sequenced material: whole blood, taken in connection with sensitization to the hapten diphenylcyclopropenone (DPC). The CDR3 reads CASSYREQTEAFF. The DNA sequence is given as TGTGCCAGCAGTTACAGGGAGCAAACTGAAGCTTTCTTT.